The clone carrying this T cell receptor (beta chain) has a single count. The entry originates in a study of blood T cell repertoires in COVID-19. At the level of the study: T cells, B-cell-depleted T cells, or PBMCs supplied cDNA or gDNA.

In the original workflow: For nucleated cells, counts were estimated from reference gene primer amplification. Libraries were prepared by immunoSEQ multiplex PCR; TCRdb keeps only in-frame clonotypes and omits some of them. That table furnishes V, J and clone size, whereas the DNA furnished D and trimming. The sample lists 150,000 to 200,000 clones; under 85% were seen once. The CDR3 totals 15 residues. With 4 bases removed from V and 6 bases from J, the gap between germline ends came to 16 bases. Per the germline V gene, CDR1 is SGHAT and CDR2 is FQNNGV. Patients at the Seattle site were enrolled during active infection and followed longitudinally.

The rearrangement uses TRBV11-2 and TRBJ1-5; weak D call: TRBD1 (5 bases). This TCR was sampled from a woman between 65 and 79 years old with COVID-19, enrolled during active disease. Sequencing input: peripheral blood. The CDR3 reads CASSYGGGGGQPQHF. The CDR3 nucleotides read TGTGCCAGCAGCTACGGCGGGGGGGGAGGTCAGCCCCAGCATTTT.